This is a list of T cell receptor beta chains from one sample in a study of PD-L1 blockade in urothelial cancer. Libraries were prepared by immunoSEQ multiplex PCR; TCRdb keeps only in-frame clonotypes and omits some of them. The sample lists 70,000 to 75,000 clones, 84% occurring once. The sample in question was PBMCs, obtained around atezolizumab (anti-PD-L1) treatment. Source of these receptors: a man between 65 and 85 years old with urothelial cancer. Each CDR3 is given with its conserved first and last residue. D genes are given only for firm matches. Not all rows give a size; the values are once, few, many and, for expanded clones, a class.

v_call	clone_size	d_call	j_call	cdr3_nt	cdr3_aa
TRBV28	NA	TRBD1	TRBJ1-2	TGTGCCAGCAAAAGCCCAGGGGGCGGAGGCTACACCTTC	CASKSPGGGGYTF
TRBV10-3	NA	NA	TRBJ2-3	TGTGCCATCAGTGAGTCCGGGAGCGGTGCCGGCCCAGATACGCAGTATTTT	CAISESGSGAGPDTQYF
TRBV5-4	few	NA	TRBJ2-6	TGTGCCAGCAGGTCGACAGGCTCTGGGGCCAACGTCCTGACTTTC	CASRSTGSGANVLTF
TRBV9	NA	NA	TRBJ2-1	TGTGCCAGCCACGGTGGAGGGGCGTCTTGGAATGAGCAGTTCTTC	CASHGGGASWNEQFF
TRBV10-2	NA	NA	TRBJ2-1	TGCGCCAGCAGCGATCCAGGGGCTAGAAACAATGAGCAGTTCTTC	CASSDPGARNNEQFF
TRBV2	NA	NA	TRBJ2-1	TGTGCCAGCAGTGGAGGTGGAGGGAGCGGAGAGCAGTTCTTC	CASSGGGGSGEQFF
TRBV25-1	few	NA	TRBJ2-1	TGTGCCAGCAGCCCCGCGTACCCGAATGAGCAGTTCTTC	CASSPAYPNEQFF
TRBV4-1	NA	NA	TRBJ2-1	TGCGCCAGCAGCCGCACTGCTGTAGATGAGCAGTTCTTC	CASSRTAVDEQFF
TRBV27	NA	NA	TRBJ2-5	TGTGCCAGCAAGCGGGCAGGGGAGACCCAGTACTTC	CASKRAGETQYF
TRBV28	NA	TRBD1	TRBJ1-2	TGTGCCAGCCGGACAGGGGGCTACTATGGCTACACCTTC	CASRTGGYYGYTF
TRBV19	NA	TRBD1	TRBJ1-2	TGTGCCAGTAGTATAGTCGTTTTTCGAACAGGGGAATCGGAAAGTGATGGCTACACCTTC	CASSIVVFRTGESESDGYTF
TRBV28	NA	NA	TRBJ1-6	TGTGCCAGCAGTCCATTCGACACACCCAATTCACCCCTCCACTTT	CASSPFDTPNSPLHF
TRBV6-5	once	NA	TRBJ1-1	TGTGCCAGCAGTCTTGTGGGGGGTGGGAACACTGAAGCTTTCTTT	CASSLVGGGNTEAFF
TRBV7-9	NA	TRBD2	TRBJ2-5	TGTGCCAGCAGCTTAGAGTCGGGACTAGCAGAGACCCAGTACTTC	CASSLESGLAETQYF
TRBV10-3	few	NA	TRBJ2-3	TGTGCCATCAGTGGTCAGGATACGCAGTATTTT	CAISGQDTQYF
TRBV7-8	NA	TRBD2	TRBJ2-1	TGTGCCAGCAGCTTAGAGGTCGGGAGGGCCAAGGGTGAGCAGTTCTTC	CASSLEVGRAKGEQFF
TRBV12-5	NA	TRBD2	TRBJ2-2	TGTGCTAGTGGTTGGACCGCTAGCGGGAGGGACACCGGGGAGCTGTTTTTT	CASGWTASGRDTGELFF
TRBV18	NA	NA	TRBJ1-4	TGTGCCAGCTCACCGGGACCTAGCGGCGAAAAACTGTTTTTT	CASSPGPSGEKLFF
TRBV4-1	NA	NA	TRBJ1-2	TGCGCCAGCAGCCAAGATCAATCATCTTCGGGTGGCTACACCTTC	CASSQDQSSSGGYTF
TRBV18	NA	NA	TRBJ1-2	TGTGCCAGCTCACCACCGACGGCAGACCCACTCCTAGGTTATGGCTACACCTTC	CASSPPTADPLLGYGYTF
TRBV5-1	NA	TRBD2	TRBJ2-5	TGCGCCAGTTCTCCGGGACTAGCGATTCAAGAGACCCAGTACTTC	CASSPGLAIQETQYF
TRBV7-8	few	TRBD2	TRBJ2-2	TGTGCCAGCAGCCCCGGACTAGTCGGCACCGGGGAGCTGTTTTTT	CASSPGLVGTGELFF
TRBV27	NA	NA	TRBJ2-6	TGTGCCAGCAGTTTCAGGGCTGGGGCCAACGTCCTGACTTTC	CASSFRAGANVLTF
TRBV20-1	NA	NA	TRBJ1-4	TGCAGTGCTAGCTATAATGAAAAACTGTTTTTT	CSASYNEKLFF
TRBV28	NA	TRBD1	TRBJ1-2	TGTGCCAGTGGACAGGGGGCTTATGGCTACACCTTC	CASGQGAYGYTF
TRBV7-3	NA	TRBD2	TRBJ2-2	TGTGCCAGCAGCGTCCTAGCGGGCGGCGGGGAGCTGTTTTTT	CASSVLAGGGELFF
TRBV7-9	NA	NA	TRBJ2-2	TGTGCCACCCGCGGCGTGAGGGATTCCCCCACCGGGGAGCTGTTTTTT	CATRGVRDSPTGELFF
TRBV10-2	NA	TRBD1	TRBJ2-7	TGCGCCAGCAGTGACTGGACAGGGATTTCCTACGAGCAGTACTTC	CASSDWTGISYEQYF
TRBV19	NA	NA	TRBJ2-1	TGTGCCAGTACCCCCGACACGAGCTCCTACAATGAGCAGTTCTTC	CASTPDTSSYNEQFF
TRBV11-2	NA	NA	TRBJ2-4	TGTGCCAGCAGCCCCCAACTAGATGTTGACATTCAGTACTTC	CASSPQLDVDIQYF
TRBV30	once	TRBD2	TRBJ2-1	TGTGCCTGGATTGGGGAGCGGGGGTTTAACAATGAGCAGTTCTTC	CAWIGERGFNNEQFF
TRBV2	few	TRBD2	TRBJ2-1	TGTGCCAGCGTGGGACTAGCGGGAGGAAGCTCCTACAATGAGCAGTTCTTC	CASVGLAGGSSYNEQFF
TRBV7-3	few	TRBD1	TRBJ2-1	TGTGCCAGCAGCCCGTACCAGGGGGCTGCCTACAATGAGCAGTTCTTC	CASSPYQGAAYNEQFF
TRBV30	NA	TRBD1	TRBJ1-5	TGTGCCTGGAGTACTAGGACAGGGGGATGGAATCAGCCCCAGCATTTT	CAWSTRTGGWNQPQHF
TRBV9	NA	TRBD1	TRBJ2-2	TGTGCCAGCAGCGTAACAGGGGGCGGCGGCGGGGAGCTGTTTTTT	CASSVTGGGGGELFF
TRBV28	NA	NA	TRBJ2-3	TGTGCCAGTGGCTCACGAGATACGCAGTATTTT	CASGSRDTQYF
TRBV5-1	once	TRBD2	TRBJ2-5	TGCGCCAGCAGCTTGGCTAGCGGCCAAGAGACCCAGTACTTC	CASSLASGQETQYF
TRBV5-1	NA	TRBD2	TRBJ2-1	TGCGCCAGCAGCTATTTAGCGGGAGTCTCCTACAATGAGCAGTTCTTC	CASSYLAGVSYNEQFF
TRBV4-1	NA	TRBD1	TRBJ2-5	TGCGCCAGCAGAGGGGGACAGTACCAAGAGACCCAGTACTTC	CASRGGQYQETQYF